One and the same sample provided the 21 T cell receptor beta chains below, sequenced in a study of T cells in localized non-small cell lung cancer. This table comes from immunoSEQ multiplex PCR, and its TCRdb copy is limited to in-frame clones, with some not included. The table records approximately 41,000 clones, about 85% of them present only once. The sequencing here drew on peripheral blood, taken before any cancer treatment. These receptors all stem from a woman aged 18-49 years with stage III lung adenocarcinoma.

This chain uses TRBV19 with TRBJ2-5; perhaps TRBD2 as D (6 bases). Germline loops: CDR1 LNHDA, CDR2 SQIVND (reference sequence). The CDR3 consists of 14 residues. Trimming stripped 3 bases from V and 3 bases from J, with 11 bases between. CDR3: CASSIPGVEETQYF. The CDR3 DNA reads as TGTGCCAGTAGTATCCCGGGGGTGGAAGAGACCCAGTACTTC.

The chain recombines TRBV29-1 with TRBJ1-5; D is ambiguous. From germline, CDR1 is SQVTM and CDR2 ANQGSEA. The CDR3 spans 13 residues. V was clipped by 4 bases and J by 5 bases, with 12 bases between them. The CDR3 DNA is TGCAGCGTTGTTTTGGCAGCTGATCAGCCCCAGCATTTT. It codes for CSVVLAADQPQHF.

This clone was observed a handful of times. This chain uses TRBV19 with TRBJ2-5; TRBD2 is a possible D gene (6 bases). The CDR3 is 14 residues long. V was trimmed by 9 bases and J by 4 bases, leaving 18 bases between them. Germline V gene sequence: CDR1 LNHDA, CDR2 SQIVND (reference sequence). The CDR3: CASGTLRSPETQYF. DNA for the CDR3: TGTGCCAGCGGGACTCTACGTTCCCCAGAGACCCAGTACTTC.

The genes are TRBV5-5 and TRBJ2-1; the D call may be TRBD1 or TRBD2 (5 bases each). Trimming left V 0 bases short and J 7 bases short, with 5 bases between. In germline, CDR1 is SGHKS, CDR2 YYEKEE (reference sequence). This CDR3 comprises 12 residues. CDR3 bases: TGTGCCAGCAGCTTGGGGGGGAATGAGCAGTTCTTC. This encodes CASSLGGNEQFF.

The gene calls are TRBV5-1 and TRBJ1-4; D perhaps matches TRBD1 (6 bases). The ends were cut back, 7 bases at V and 1 base at J, with 20 bases in the middle. The CDR3 has 17 amino acids. Germline CDR1 and CDR2: SGHRS and YFSETQ. CDR3 protein: CASALSGARVTNEKLFF. The CDR3 coding sequence is TGCGCCAGCGCCCTGTCGGGGGCGAGGGTAACTAATGAAAAACTGTTTTTT.

In the case of this clone: This sample includes further DNA sequences coding for the same CDR3. V gene TRBV5-1 combines with J gene TRBJ1-4, with no clear D. Germline V CDR1 and CDR2: SGHRS, YFSETQ. The V and J ends lost 0 bases and 0 bases respectively, with 9 bases between them. This CDR3 spans 16 amino acids. CDR3 region: CASSLAVPSTNEKLFF. The CDR3 bases are TGCGCCAGCAGCTTGGCAGTACCATCAACTAATGAAAAACTGTTTTTT.

The chain joins TRBV27 to TRBJ1-1; 7 bases map to TRBD1. V gave up 1 base and J gave up 5 bases; unmatched junction bases: 7. This CDR3 contains 15 residues. Germline lookup yields CDR1 MNHEY and CDR2 SMNVEV (reference sequence). The CDR3 nucleotides read TGTGCCAGCAGTTTATTCCCCAGGGGGAGTACTGAAGCTTTCTTT. The encoded protein is CASSLFPRGSTEAFF.

The gene calls are TRBV29-1 and TRBJ1-5, with 7 bases that match TRBD1. Germline loops: CDR1 SQVTM, CDR2 ANQGSEA. The CDR3 has 16 residues. Losses at the gene ends were 4 bases for V and 0 bases for J; bases not matched to a gene: 9. CDR3 in amino acids: CSVAVAGGDSNQPQHF. The CDR3 nucleotides read TGCAGCGTTGCGGTGGCAGGGGGAGATAGCAATCAGCCCCAGCATTTT.

The V gene is TRBV6-5, the J gene TRBJ1-6; D unclear. The V and J ends lost 6 bases and 7 bases respectively, with 16 bases between them. The CDR3 has 15 residues. Germline CDR1 reads MNHEY; CDR2 reads SVGAGI. The DNA of the CDR3 is TGTGCCAGCAGCCCCACTTGGATGGGCAATTCACCCCTCCACTTT. This codes for CASSPTWMGNSPLHF.

This chain connects TRBV5-1 to TRBJ2-2, with TRBD2 matching over 7 bases. V shed 3 bases, J shed 3 bases, and the junction held 5 bases outside the gene matches. Germline V gene lookup returns CDR1 SGHRS and CDR2 YFSETQ. CDR3 length: 15 amino acids. The CDR3 DNA reads TGCGCCAGCAGCTCCCGCGGGGGTGACACCGGGGAGCTGTTTTTT. It codes for CASSSRGGDTGELFF.

The gene calls are TRBV6-5 and TRBJ2-7; D is perhaps TRBD1 or TRBD2 (5 bases each). Germline lookup yields CDR1 MNHEY and CDR2 SVGAGI. The CDR3 length is 15 residues. Trimming stripped 6 bases from V and 3 bases from J, with 18 bases between. The CDR3: CASSEGPPLHYEQYF. DNA for the CDR3: TGTGCCAGCAGCGAGGGACCGCCTTTGCACTACGAGCAGTACTTC.

The chain employs TRBV4-2 and TRBJ1-6; perhaps TRBD1 as D (5 bases). The V end was cut by 5 bases, the J end by 8 bases, with 13 bases between. The length of the CDR3 is 14 residues. Germline V gene data show CDR1 as LGHNA and CDR2 as YNFKEQ. This CDR3 reads CASSLVDKDSPLHF. CDR3 DNA: TGTGCCAGCAGCTTGGTGGACAAGGATTCACCCCTCCACTTT.

The V and J genes are TRBV13 and TRBJ2-5; TRBD2 agrees at 8 bases. V lost 4 bases, J lost 4 bases, and 5 bases stayed unmatched. Germline V gene data show CDR1 as PRHDT and CDR2 as FYEKMQ (reference sequence). CDR3 length equals 14 residues. The chain's CDR3 is CASSSRSGGETQYF. Here the CDR3 DNA reads TGTGCCAGCAGCTCAAGGAGCGGGGGAGAGACCCAGTACTTC.

V and J are TRBV16 and TRBJ1-6; D remains ambiguous. This CDR3 is built from 15 residues. Germline V lookup: CDR1 KGHSY, CDR2 FQNENV. V was shortened by 0 bases and J by 9 bases, with 12 bases between the two germline ends. DNA of the CDR3: TGTGCCAGCAGCCAATCCACAGTGCCAACTTCACCCCTCCACTTT. Protein sequence: CASSQSTVPTSPLHF. The full variable domain, in which reference TRBV16 and TRBJ1-6 provide the parts outside the CDR3, is GEEVAQTPKHLVRGEGQKAKLYCAPIKGHSYVFWYQQVLKNEFKFLISFQNENVFDETGMPKERFSAKCLPNSPCSLEIQATKLEDSAVYFCASSQSTVPTSPLHFGNGTRLTVT.

This clone was recorded only once. The chain joins TRBV11-3 to TRBJ1-6; 9 positions agree with TRBD1. The trim removed 5 bases at V and 7 bases at J, leaving 0 bases unmatched. The CDR3 has 13 residues. Germline assignment: CDR1 SGHNT and CDR2 YENEEA. The CDR3 bases are TGTGCCAGCAGCGGACAGGGGAATTCACCCCTCCACTTT. Amino acids: CASSGQGNSPLHF.

The V call is TRBV5-1, the J call TRBJ2-3; D is ambiguous. V was clipped by 0 bases and J by 4 bases, with 9 bases between them. Germline CDR1 reads SGHRS; CDR2 reads YFSETQ. CDR3 length equals 14 residues. DNA for the CDR3: TGCGCCAGCAGCTTGGTGGGGATCTCAGATACGCAGTATTTT. Translation: CASSLVGISDTQYF.

This clone appeared once. Germline and junction disagree at one end, which may indicate a read error. The V call is TRBV5-3, the J call TRBJ2-2, with 9 positions matching TRBD1. TRBV5-3 is treated as an ORF (open reading frame) with a function not yet certain. This CDR3 comprises 15 residues. The CDR3 DNA sequence: TGTGCCAGAAGACCCGGACAGGGGAACGCCGGGGAGCTGTTTTTT. Its protein product is CARRPGQGNAGELFF.

This chain joins TRBV5-1 and TRBJ2-1; tentatively, D is TRBD2 (6 bases). The V end was cut by 1 base, the J end by 3 bases, with 17 bases between. Looked up from germline, CDR1 is SGHRS and CDR2 is YFSETQ. The CDR3 covers 17 residues. The CDR3: CASSLSGERVSYNEQFF. The CDR3 DNA is TGCGCCAGCAGCTTGTCGGGGGAGAGGGTGAGCTACAATGAGCAGTTCTTC.

The chain carries TRBV19 and TRBJ1-1; the D is unclear. V was cut by 6 bases and J by 2 bases, with 7 bases left in between. CDR1 is LNHDA and CDR2 is SQIVND in the germline V gene (reference sequence). The CDR3 sequence is 12 residues long. CDR3 protein: CASSAINTEAFF. The CDR3 coding sequence is TGTGCCAGTAGCGCCATCAACACTGAAGCTTTCTTT.

This rearrangement joins TRBV5-6 to TRBJ1-1; D is ambiguous. Germline V gene sequence: CDR1 SGHDT, CDR2 YYEEEE. Trimming removed 3 bases from V and 1 base from J, with 16 bases in between. This CDR3 has 16 amino acids. The CDR3 DNA reads TGTGCCAGCAGCTCCCTGGGGAAGGGCTCGAACACTGAAGCTTTCTTT. Its translation is CASSSLGKGSNTEAFF.

This clone was seen a single time. The rearrangement uses TRBV4-1 and TRBJ1-6, with D uncertain. This CDR3 is 17 amino acids long. The germline V gene encodes CDR1 MGHRA and CDR2 YSYEKL. V was clipped by 1 base and J by 0 bases, with 10 bases between them. Here the CDR3 DNA reads TGCGCCAGCAGCCAAGGGGTCGCAAGCTCCTATAATTCACCCCTCCACTTT. Its protein is CASSQGVASSYNSPLHF.